The 28 T cell receptor beta chains below all came from one sample that was sequenced in a study of T cells after yellow fever vaccination. TCRdb re-analysed the 5' RACE reads in MiXCR, keeping a single row per CDR3 protein. The sample has approximately 330,000 distinct CDR3 sequences; 12% are singletons. The specimen was CD4+ T cells sorted from PBMCs, collected 15 days after the yellow fever booster vaccination. The receptors stem from a man in his late teens or twenties who received the YFV17D yellow fever vaccine.

CDR3 region: CASSIDRRNTEAFF. The CDR3 DNA sequence: TGCGCCAGCAGTATAGACAGGAGGAACACTGAAGCTTTCTTT. The rearrangement links TRBV5-1 to TRBJ1-1; TRBD1 is a possible D gene (6 bases). Germline CDR1 reads SGHRS; CDR2 reads YFSETQ. The CDR3 contains 14 residues. V was shortened by 5 bases and J by 1 base, with 12 bases between the two germline ends. The full variable domain, in which reference TRBV5-1 and TRBJ1-1 provide the parts outside the CDR3, is KAGVTQTPRYLIKTRGQQVTLSCSPISGHRSVSWYQQTPGQGLQFLFEYFSETQRNKGNFPGRFSGRQFSNSRSEMNVSTLELGDSALYLCASSIDRRNTEAFFGQGTRLTVV.

This clonotype was observed a handful of times. This chain connects TRBV6-5 to TRBJ1-2; TRBD1 matches 7 bases. V shed 6 bases, J shed 9 bases, and the junction held 10 bases outside the gene matches. The germline V gene encodes CDR1 MNHEY and CDR2 SVGAGI. The CDR3 sequence is 13 residues long. CDR3: CASSLGQPGRYTF. The CDR3 DNA reads TGTGCCAGCAGCCTGGGACAGCCCGGGCGCTACACCTTC.

This clonotype has more than one count but fewer than ten. The chain is built from TRBV24-1 and TRBJ1-5, with D maybe TRBD1 (6 bases). With 5 bases removed from V and 4 bases from J, the gap between germline ends came to 14 bases. This CDR3 contains 15 residues. Germline V gene lookup returns CDR1 KGHDR and CDR2 SFDVKD. CDR3: CATSAASGQNQPQHF. The CDR3 DNA is TGTGCCACCAGTGCTGCGAGCGGACAGAATCAGCCCCAGCATTTT.

Remarks on this clonotype: The junction shows a germline mismatch at one end, possibly a read error. V gene TRBV5-1 combines with J gene TRBJ2-5; 8 nucleotides match TRBD2. CDR1 SGHRS and CDR2 YFSETQ come from the germline V gene. CDR3 size: 15 residues. The CDR3, as DNA: TGCGCCAGCAGCCAGGCTACTAGCGGAAAAGAGAACCAGTACTTC. Translating it yields CASSQATSGKENQYF.

This clonotype was recorded many times. The V gene is TRBV5-5, the J gene TRBJ2-3; the D is unclear. Germline V gives CDR1 SGHKS, CDR2 YYEKEE (reference sequence). V shed 3 bases and J shed 4 bases, with 21 bases lying between them. This CDR3 spans 17 amino acids. The CDR3 spells CASSSGWQPASPDTQYF. The CDR3 region has the DNA TGTGCCAGCAGCTCAGGATGGCAGCCGGCTAGTCCAGATACGCAGTATTTT.

This clonotype was found a few times. The chain couples TRBV14 to TRBJ1-1; unclear D gene. From germline, CDR1 is SGHDN and CDR2 FVKESK. Deletions cut 4 bases from V and 0 bases from J, with 9 bases between. CDR3 length equals 14 residues. CDR3 bases: TGTGCCAGCAGCCGAGGAAACATGAACACTGAAGCTTTCTTT. This gives the protein CASSRGNMNTEAFF.

In this sample, this clonotype turned up a few times. The V and J genes are TRBV6-5 and TRBJ2-5; TRBD2 agrees at 10 bases. The CDR3 has 15 residues. After removal of 6 bases from V and 2 bases from J, the junction contained 6 bases not matched to a gene. CDR1 and CDR2 (germline): MNHEY, SVGAGI. The CDR3 protein is CASRKGLAVQETQYF. The CDR3 nucleotides are TGTGCCAGCAGAAAAGGACTAGCGGTACAAGAGACCCAGTACTTC.

This clonotype has at least ten counts. V gene TRBV10-3 combines with J gene TRBJ1-1; possible D gene TRBD1, 6 bases. The CDR3 has 13 amino acids. V was clipped by 9 bases and J by 1 base, with 12 bases between them. Looked up from germline, CDR1 is ENHRY and CDR2 is SYGVKD. CDR3 region: CAIRGTPNTEAFF. The CDR3 DNA is TGTGCCATTCGCGGGACACCGAACACTGAAGCTTTCTTT.

The rearrangement joins TRBV20-1 to TRBJ2-2; D not resolved. The CDR3 has 12 amino acids. From germline, CDR1 is DFQATT and CDR2 SNEGSKA (reference sequence). With 4 bases removed from V and 1 base from J, the gap between germline ends came to 4 bases. CDR3 region: CSAKRNTGELFF. Here the CDR3 DNA reads TGCAGTGCTAAAAGGAACACCGGGGAGCTGTTTTTT.

The chain carries TRBV12-3 or TRBV12-4 and TRBJ1-1; 7 bases fit TRBD1. J gave up 2 bases and V 3 bases, and 3 bases lay outside the gene matches. The CDR3 consists of 14 residues. The CDR3 is CASSFRDRNTEAFF. CDR3 DNA sequence: TGTGCCAGCAGTTTCCGGGACAGAAACACTGAAGCTTTCTTT.

This clonotype was counted at least ten times. The chain employs TRBV11-2 and TRBJ2-1; D is ambiguous. CDR3 length: 13 residues. The V end was cut by 5 bases, the J end by 8 bases, with 13 bases between. The germline gives CDR1 SGHAT, CDR2 FQNNGV. CDR3 nucleotides: TGTGCCAGCAGCGGGCTCAGTCGGGATGAGCAGTTCTTC. Amino acids: CASSGLSRDEQFF.

This chain connects TRBV6-5 to TRBJ1-4, with 11 positions matching TRBD1. The CDR3 totals 15 residues. With V trimmed by 6 bases and J by 7 bases, 7 bases remained unmatched. The germline gives CDR1 MNHEY, CDR2 SVGAGI. The CDR3 loop is CASSADRGLREKLFF. The CDR3 DNA reads as TGTGCCAGCAGCGCGGACAGGGGGCTTCGTGAAAAACTGTTTTTT.

The rearrangement uses TRBV19 and TRBJ2-3; D might be TRBD1 (6 bases). The germline V gene has CDR1 LNHDA and CDR2 SQIVND (reference sequence). V lost 11 bases and J 1 base, leaving 13 bases between the germline ends. CDR3 length: 13 residues. The chain's CDR3 is CAARAGGTDTQYF. CDR3 nucleotides: TGTGCCGCTCGGGCAGGGGGCACAGATACGCAGTATTTT.

This clonotype turned up a few times. The chain joins TRBV4-1 to TRBJ2-7; D tentatively reads TRBD1 or TRBD2 (5 bases each). Germline CDR1 and CDR2: MGHRA and YSYEKL. Trimming removed 0 bases from V and 4 bases from J, with 13 bases in between. CDR3 length: 15 amino acids. CDR3 loop: CASSQEPQRGYEQYV. The CDR3 bases are TGCGCCAGCAGCCAAGAGCCACAGAGGGGTTACGAGCAGTACGTC.

This clonotype was counted only a few times. The CDR3 protein is CSAAGFYGYTF. The DNA of the CDR3 is TGCAGTGCCGCAGGGTTCTATGGCTACACCTTC. This chain links TRBV20-1 with TRBJ1-2; tentatively, D is TRBD1 (5 bases). The V gene's germline CDR1 is DFQATT and CDR2 SNEGSKA (reference sequence). This CDR3 spans 11 amino acids. V shed 6 bases and J shed 4 bases, with 9 bases lying between them.

This clonotype was seen a handful of times. The CDR3 bases are TGTGCCAGCAGCAGGACTAGCGGGTGGCTGGGTGAGCAGTTCTTC. It encodes CASSRTSGWLGEQFF. The V gene is TRBV7-2, the J gene TRBJ2-1, with 11 positions matching TRBD2. There are 15 residues in the CDR3. Trimming at V came to 5 bases and at J to 9 bases, leaving 9 bases not matched to a gene. From germline, CDR1 is SGHTA and CDR2 FQGNSA.

The V gene is TRBV7-3, the J gene TRBJ2-7, with D perhaps TRBD1 or TRBD2 (6 bases each). The CDR3 runs 20 residues. The germline CDR1 and CDR2 sequences are SGHTA and FQGTGA. Trimming pared 5 bases from V and 3 bases from J, leaving 32 bases between. This CDR3 is CASSPPEGHEDLGKSYEQYV. CDR3 sequence (DNA): TGTGCCAGCAGCCCCCCGGAGGGACACGAGGATCTAGGGAAAAGCTACGAGCAGTACGTC.

V usage is TRBV6-5 and J usage is TRBJ1-2; the match to TRBD1 covers 7 bases. CDR3 length equals 16 residues. V was clipped by 0 bases and J by 5 bases; unmatched bases: 9. The V gene's germline CDR1 is MNHEY and CDR2 SVGAGI. The CDR3 here is CASSYSLARGNYGYTF. Here the CDR3 DNA reads TGTGCCAGCAGTTACTCCCTAGCCAGGGGGAATTATGGCTACACCTTC.

This clonotype was recorded a few times. V and J are TRBV7-2 and TRBJ2-2; TRBD1 might be the D (5 bases). The CDR3 extends over 15 amino acids. Germline values: CDR1 SGHTA, CDR2 FQGNSA. Trimming took off 4 bases at V and 4 bases at J, with 13 bases between the two ends. The CDR3 protein is CASSSRREGTGELFF. The DNA of the CDR3 is TGTGCCAGCAGCTCCCGCAGGGAAGGCACCGGGGAGCTGTTTTTT.

This chain joins TRBV4-2 and TRBJ1-2; 8 bases match TRBD1. The CDR3 is 17 residues long. V lost 1 base and J lost 2; bases outside the gene matches: 9. Germline loops: CDR1 LGHNA, CDR2 YNFKEQ. The CDR3 sequence is CASSQATWTGLNYGYTF. The CDR3 DNA follows: TGTGCCAGCAGCCAAGCAACTTGGACAGGGTTGAACTATGGCTACACCTTC.

Regarding this clonotype: A much larger clone is a single base away; this may be a read error. The V and J genes are TRBV7-2 and TRBJ1-1; no definite D call. Trimming pared 4 bases from V and 2 bases from J, leaving 8 bases between. This CDR3 is built from 13 residues. The germline CDR1 and CDR2 sequences are SGHTA and FQGNSA. DNA of the CDR3: TGTGCCAGCAGCTCCAGGATCAACACTGAAGCTTTCTTT. Protein: CASSSRINTEAFF.

This rearrangement joins TRBV6-5 to TRBJ1-4; D is perhaps TRBD1 (5 bases). Germline CDR1 reads MNHEY; CDR2 reads SVGAGI. V dropped 5 bases and J dropped 7 bases, with 20 bases sitting between them. CDR3 length equals 16 residues. In nucleotides, the CDR3 is TGTGCCAGCAGTACCAACCTGGGGGGTAAGGGTGAAAAACTGTTTTTT. It specifies CASSTNLGGKGEKLFF.

This clonotype was seen only a few times. This chain connects TRBV15 to TRBJ2-3; D gene unclear. The germline CDR1 and CDR2 sequences are LNHNV and YYDKDF (reference sequence). V gave up 6 bases and J gave up 3 bases, with 10 bases separating them. This CDR3 has 13 amino acids. CDR3 region: CATSKGITDTQYF. The CDR3 nucleotides are TGTGCCACCAGTAAGGGTATAACAGATACGCAGTATTTT.

The chain is built from TRBV12-3 or TRBV12-4 and TRBJ1-4; 7 nucleotides match TRBD1. The CDR3 sequence is 16 residues long. Trimming at V came to 1 base and at J to 0 bases, leaving 2 bases not matched to a gene. CDR3 in DNA: TGTGCCAGCAGTTTAGGGCAGGGGGCAACTAATGAAAAACTGTTTTTT. This codes for CASSLGQGATNEKLFF.

In its sample, this clonotype was seen many times. The genes are TRBV3-1 and TRBJ2-7; D is unclear. Germline CDR1 is LGHDT and CDR2 is YNNKEL (reference sequence). The CDR3 totals 12 residues. The ends were cut back, 1 base at V and 3 bases at J, with 4 bases in the middle. The CDR3 nucleotides read TGTGCCAGCAGCCAAGGCTTCTACGAGCAGTACTTC. The encoded protein is CASSQGFYEQYF.

This clonotype was counted between two and nine times. The J gene is TRBJ2-3, the V gene TRBV20-1, with 12 bases that match TRBD2. V lost 1 base to trimming and J lost 0 bases; unmatched junction nucleotides: 17. Per the germline V gene, CDR1 is DFQATT and CDR2 is SNEGSKA (reference sequence). This CDR3 comprises 21 residues. The CDR3 here is CSARASSQLAGGSSSTDTQYF. The CDR3 DNA reads as TGCAGTGCTAGAGCCTCGAGCCAACTAGCGGGGGGTTCCTCTAGCACAGATACGCAGTATTTT.

The chain couples TRBV5-4 to TRBJ2-2; D is uncertain. V lost 2 bases and J 1 base, leaving 15 bases between the germline ends. The CDR3 has 17 amino acids. Germline-derived CDR1 and CDR2 are SGHNT and YYREEE (reference sequence). CDR3 residues: CASSLAGSGLNTGELFF. CDR3 in DNA: TGTGCCAGCAGCTTAGCTGGGTCCGGTTTGAACACCGGGGAGCTGTTTTTT.

The chain carries TRBV30 and TRBJ1-3; D is unresolved. V lost 4 bases to trimming and J lost 3 bases, with 7 bases between them. The CDR3 is 12 residues long. CDR1 is GTSNPN, CDR2 SVGIG, per germline (reference sequence). This chain's CDR3 is CAWTSVGNTIYF. The CDR3 region has the DNA TGTGCCTGGACATCTGTTGGAAACACCATATATTTT.